This T cell receptor (beta chain) is drawn from a study of brain metastases from non-small cell lung cancer. Trimming stripped 3 bases from V and 1 base from J, with 12 bases between. Germline CDR1 ENHRY, CDR2 SYGVKD. The CDR3 totals 15 residues. Measured with immunoSEQ multiplex PCR; TCRdb has only the in-frame clones, and not every one. The sample includes 2,500 to 3,500 clones, around 76% of them seen just once. Notes on the study in general: T-cell clones appeared expanded in around 61% of brain metastases relative to matched primary tumors. Compared with primary tumors, brain metastases showed less T-cell infiltration. TCR repertoires overlapped largely between brain metastases and matched primaries.

Of note for this clone: Its matching antigen is unknown.

The rearrangement joins TRBV10-3 to TRBJ2-5, with a tentative D call TRBD2 (5 bases). The sample consisted of primary lung tumor tissue. The clonotype was recovered from a donor at least 40 years old with non-small cell lung cancer. CDR3 residues: CAISDRAAVQETQYF. The CDR3 region has the DNA TGTGCCATCAGTGATAGGGCAGCGGTCCAAGAGACCCAGTACTTC.